The clone carrying this TCR beta chain has only a few counts. The PCR was carried out with 60 Vbeta primers and 13 Jbeta primers. Sequencing was performed with immunoSEQ multiplex PCR; in TCRdb, only in-frame clones are kept and a portion is missing. The sample holds some 150,000 clones, about 80% seen once. The sample belongs to a study of cytomegalovirus exposure and HLA in healthy donors. The V gene's germline CDR1 is LNHDA and CDR2 SQIVND (reference sequence). CDR3 length: 13 amino acids. Trimming removed 0 bases at V and 10 bases at J, with 9 bases between. This TCR came from a man aged 30 to 39 in good health and CMV-seropositive. This chain links TRBV19 with TRBJ1-4; weak D call: TRBD1 (6 bases). Sequenced sample: PBMCs. The CDR3 here is CASSIEEQGKLFF. The CDR3 DNA follows: TGTGCCAGTAGTATAGAGGAACAGGGAAAACTGTTTTTT.